These 28 T cell receptor beta chains were sequenced from one sample in a study of T-cell memory formation after mild COVID-19. One entry per CDR3 protein, called by TCRdb with MiXCR from the 5' RACE reads. The data contain hundreds of thousands of distinct CDR3 sequences, roughly a sixth of them singletons. Sequenced input: PBMCs or a T cell subset sorted from them (not recorded which). These receptors originate from an adult woman who had mild COVID-19 (a few samples of this study predate the infection). Cell type and time point are not known.

This clonotype was recorded many times. The genes are TRBV7-2 and TRBJ1-3; D ambiguous. V gave up 3 bases and J gave up 0 bases, with 6 bases separating them. The CDR3 extends over 14 amino acids. Germline V lookup: CDR1 SGHTA, CDR2 FQGNSA. CDR3 residues: CASSFGSSGNTIYF. The DNA for the CDR3 is TGTGCCAGCAGCTTTGGGAGCTCTGGAAACACCATATATTTT.

V gene TRBV18 combines with J gene TRBJ1-1, with D perhaps matching TRBD1 (5 bases). V was clipped by 2 bases and J by 0 bases, with 10 bases between them. From germline, CDR1 is KGHSH and CDR2 LQKENI. The CDR3 consists of 15 residues. For the CDR3, the DNA is TGTGCCAGCTCACCAGACAGTACCATGAACACTGAAGCTTTCTTT. Encoded protein: CASSPDSTMNTEAFF.

In DNA, the CDR3 is TGTGCCAGCAGCCCTCCCGGAGTCGGAAACACCATATATTTT. This gives the protein CASSPPGVGNTIYF. The chain uses TRBV7-9 and TRBJ1-3; D is unresolved. This CDR3 has 14 amino acids. Germline lookup yields CDR1 SEHNR and CDR2 FQNEAQ (reference sequence). Trimming took 5 bases from V and 4 from J, leaving 12 bases between them.

This clonotype was picked up a small number of times. This chain joins TRBV5-1 and TRBJ2-2, with D perhaps TRBD1 (6 bases). Between the trimmed V and J ends, which lost 0 bases and 4 bases, there was a span of 13 bases. CDR3 size: 16 residues. CDR1 is SGHRS, CDR2 YFSETQ, per germline. This CDR3 is CASSLDRAGGTGELFF. The CDR3 coding sequence is TGCGCCAGCAGCTTGGACAGGGCTGGCGGCACCGGGGAGCTGTTTTTT. Variable domain in full (rest from reference TRBV5-1 and TRBJ2-2): KAGVTQTPRYLIKTRGQQVTLSCSPISGHRSVSWYQQTPGQGLQFLFEYFSETQRNKGNFPGRFSGRQFSNSRSEMNVSTLELGDSALYLCASSLDRAGGTGELFFGEGSRLTVL.

The chain joins TRBV20-1 to TRBJ1-1, with 9 bases lining up with TRBD1. Germline V gene sequence: CDR1 DFQATT, CDR2 SNEGSKA (reference sequence). The CDR3 is made up of 14 amino acids. The J segment lost 5 bases and the V segment lost 1 base, leaving 5 bases of the junction unmatched. The CDR3 protein is CSARAGQGRTEAFF. CDR3 nucleotides: TGCAGTGCTAGAGCTGGACAGGGGCGGACTGAAGCTTTCTTT.

The V call is TRBV27, the J call TRBJ2-4; D gene unclear. This CDR3 comprises 13 residues. V was cut by 2 bases and J by 1 base, with 3 bases left in between. CDR1 is MNHEY, CDR2 SMNVEV, per germline (reference sequence). The CDR3 reads CASSLTAKNIQYF. CDR3 nucleotide sequence: TGTGCCAGCAGTTTAACCGCCAAAAACATTCAGTACTTC.

This clonotype was picked up a small number of times. The V call is TRBV5-5, the J call TRBJ2-1, with a possible D match to TRBD2 (5 bases). The CDR3 loop spans 14 amino acids. Trimming removed 4 bases from V and 9 bases from J, with 17 bases in between. Per the germline V gene, CDR1 is SGHKS and CDR2 is YYEKEE (reference sequence). The CDR3 region is CASSPTGFFGEQFF. In DNA form, the CDR3 reads TGTGCCAGCAGCCCCACGGGGTTTTTCGGTGAGCAGTTCTTC.

This clonotype appeared a few times. The chain combines TRBV27 with TRBJ2-1; D could derive from TRBD1 or TRBD2 (5 bases each). V was trimmed by 4 bases and J by 6 bases, leaving 16 bases between them. CDR1 and CDR2 (germline): MNHEY, SMNVEV (reference sequence). This CDR3 contains 15 residues. CDR3 sequence: CASSSDLSGLNEQFF. As DNA, the CDR3 is TGTGCCAGCAGTTCGGACCTTTCGGGGCTCAATGAGCAGTTCTTC.

The chain is built from TRBV2 and TRBJ1-2; the match to TRBD1 covers 8 bases. The V gene end was trimmed by 11 bases and the J gene end by 4 bases; junction bases not matched to a gene: 9. This CDR3 is built from 13 residues. Looked up from germline, CDR1 is SNHLY and CDR2 is FYNNEI. For the CDR3, the DNA is TGTGCCTGCCGAGGACAGGGCCTCTATGGCTACACCTTC. Translating gives CACRGQGLYGYTF.

This clonotype has only a few counts. This chain links TRBV24-1 with TRBJ2-3; D remains ambiguous. Per the germline V gene, CDR1 is KGHDR and CDR2 is SFDVKD. Between the trimmed V and J ends, which lost 4 bases and 2 bases, there was a span of 9 bases. CDR3 size: 14 residues. CDR3 sequence: CATSEGQYTDTQYF. CDR3 bases: TGTGCCACCAGTGAAGGGCAGTACACAGATACGCAGTATTTT.

The CDR3 sequence: CSARGRRSSGGFNEQFF. CDR3 nucleotide sequence: TGCAGTGCTAGAGGTCGCCGGTCTAGCGGGGGGTTCAATGAGCAGTTCTTC. V usage is TRBV20-1 and J usage is TRBJ2-1, with TRBD2 matching over 11 bases. The germline V gene has CDR1 DFQATT and CDR2 SNEGSKA (reference sequence). Trimming cost V 1 base and J 6 bases; bases outside gene matches: 11. The CDR3 is 17 residues long.

The rearrangement joins TRBV27 to TRBJ2-7; D gene unclear. The CDR3 consists of 14 residues. The V gene's germline CDR1 is MNHEY and CDR2 SMNVEV (reference sequence). V lost 8 bases to trimming and J lost 0 bases, with 14 bases between them. The CDR3 loop reads CASRWVRSSYEQYF. Here the CDR3 DNA reads TGTGCCAGCCGGTGGGTCCGAAGCTCCTACGAGCAGTACTTC.

This clonotype was found a few times. The chain links TRBV6-5 to TRBJ2-1; TRBD2 is a possible D gene (6 bases). CDR1 and CDR2 (germline): MNHEY, SVGAGI. This CDR3 is 12 amino acids long. Trimming stripped 6 bases from V and 7 bases from J, with 10 bases between. The CDR3 DNA sequence: TGTGCCAGCAGGGGAGGCAGTAATGAGCAGTTCTTC. Translating gives CASRGGSNEQFF.

The sample holds a few counts of this clonotype. J is TRBJ1-4 and V is TRBV15; D remains ambiguous. Germline-derived CDR1 and CDR2 are LNHNV and YYDKDF (reference sequence). V was cut by 2 bases and J by 3 bases, with 7 bases left in between. The CDR3 is made up of 14 amino acids. The CDR3: CATSRRRANEKLFF. The CDR3 region has the DNA TGTGCCACCAGCAGAAGGAGGGCTAATGAAAAACTGTTTTTT.

The chain recombines TRBV24-1 with TRBJ2-2; possibly TRBD2 for D (6 bases). Per the germline V gene, CDR1 is KGHDR and CDR2 is SFDVKD. The V and J ends lost 5 bases and 3 bases respectively, with 12 bases between them. The CDR3 contains 15 residues. For the CDR3, the DNA is TGTGCCACCAGTGCCCCACTAGCAGACACCGGGGAGCTGTTTTTT. Translating it yields CATSAPLADTGELFF.

In this sample, this clonotype turned up many times. The chain employs TRBV7-9 and TRBJ1-3; possibly TRBD1 for D (6 bases). Germline CDR1 reads SEHNR; CDR2 reads FQNEAQ (reference sequence). The CDR3 is made up of 14 amino acids. V lost 6 bases, J lost 0 bases, and 9 bases lay in between. CDR3 protein: CASSGGPSGNTIYF. CDR3 DNA: TGTGCCAGCAGTGGGGGCCCCTCTGGAAACACCATATATTTT.

This clonotype has only a few counts. CDR3 in amino acids: CASSQVASEQFF. The DNA for the CDR3 is TGTGCCAGCAGCCAAGTAGCAAGTGAGCAGTTCTTC. The J gene is TRBJ2-1, the V gene TRBV3-1; D unclear. This CDR3 spans 12 amino acids. Germline values: CDR1 LGHDT, CDR2 YNNKEL (reference sequence). V lost 1 base to trimming and J lost 9 bases, with 7 bases between them.

This clonotype was found many times. The genes are TRBV6-5 and TRBJ1-6; D uncertain. Germline loops: CDR1 MNHEY, CDR2 SVGAGI. The CDR3 is 16 residues long. The V end lost 6 bases, the J end lost 1 base, and 13 bases lay between the germline ends. CDR3 in DNA: TGTGCCAGCAGCCCCGGTCATAGATCCTATAATTCACCCCTCCACTTT. The encoded protein is CASSPGHRSYNSPLHF.

The chain employs TRBV30 and TRBJ2-7; D is unresolved. CDR3 length: 12 amino acids. V lost 5 bases and J 3 bases, leaving 11 bases between the germline ends. The germline V gene has CDR1 GTSNPN and CDR2 SVGIG (reference sequence). The CDR3 spells CAWARSFYEQYF. The CDR3 DNA sequence: TGTGCCTGGGCCCGGAGCTTCTACGAGCAGTACTTC.

This clonotype was picked up a small number of times. The chain uses TRBV5-6 and TRBJ2-5, with D perhaps given as TRBD1 or TRBD2 (6 bases each). This CDR3 region has 15 residues. V dropped 1 base and J dropped 4 bases, with 14 bases sitting between them. The germline V gene encodes CDR1 SGHDT and CDR2 YYEEEE. The CDR3 DNA sequence: TGTGCCAGCAGCTTGTTTTTACAGGGAGGAGAGACCCAGTACTTC. This encodes CASSLFLQGGETQYF. Combining the CDR3 with reference TRBV5-6 and TRBJ2-5 gives the whole variable domain DAGVTQSPTHLIKTRGQQVTLRCSPKSGHDTVSWYQQALGQGPQFIFQYYEEEERQRGNFPDRFSGHQFPNYSSELNVNALLLGDSALYLCASSLFLQGGETQYFGPGTRLLVL.

The chain uses TRBV12-3 or TRBV12-4 and TRBJ2-2; TRBD1 matches 11 bases. This CDR3 is 16 amino acids long. J lost 10 bases, V lost 6 bases, and 13 bases had no gene match. This chain's CDR3 is CASRGQGGNGREELFF. The CDR3 DNA sequence: TGTGCCAGCAGGGGACAGGGGGGAAATGGGCGAGAGGAGCTGTTTTTT.

The rearrangement joins TRBV10-3 to TRBJ2-4, with 11 bases fitting TRBD2. The CDR3 is 16 amino acids. Germline loops: CDR1 ENHRY, CDR2 SYGVKD. The ends lost 5 bases at V and 0 bases at J; junction bases unmatched: 3. CDR3 amino acids: CAISRTSGLAKNIQYF. The DNA for the CDR3 is TGTGCCATCAGTAGGACTAGCGGGTTAGCCAAAAACATTCAGTACTTC.

V and J are TRBV5-1 and TRBJ2-3; no firm D call. V was shortened by 5 bases and J by 0 bases, with 13 bases between the two germline ends. CDR1 SGHRS and CDR2 YFSETQ come from the germline V gene. CDR3 length: 15 residues. CDR3 protein: CASRQWVASTDTQYF. The CDR3 nucleotides are TGCGCCAGCAGACAGTGGGTGGCGAGCACAGATACGCAGTATTTT.

This clonotype came up a few times. The gene calls are TRBV11-1 and TRBJ2-2; D may correspond to TRBD1 or TRBD2 (6 bases each). V lost 10 bases and J lost 2, with 17 bases in between. The CDR3 is 15 residues long. The V gene's germline CDR1 is SGHAT and CDR2 FQDESV (reference sequence). CDR3: CATAPGAINTGELFF. The CDR3 bases are TGTGCCACCGCCCCGGGGGCTATCAACACCGGGGAGCTGTTTTTT.

This clonotype was detected many times. The chain is built from TRBV3-1 and TRBJ1-3, with D unresolved. Germline V gives CDR1 LGHDT, CDR2 YNNKEL (reference sequence). This CDR3 region has 19 residues. Trimming took 3 bases from V and 0 from J, leaving 21 bases between them. The CDR3 nucleotides read TGTGCCAGCAGCCATCGGGTCCCATCGGGAAACTTCTCTGGAAACACCATATATTTT. This gives the protein CASSHRVPSGNFSGNTIYF.

This clonotype was observed a few times. This chain uses TRBV7-2 with TRBJ2-5; D not resolved. This CDR3 region has 15 residues. The germline V gene encodes CDR1 SGHTA and CDR2 FQGNSA. V lost 3 bases to trimming and J lost 2 bases, with 13 bases between them. This CDR3 reads CASSFTTRLQETQYF. CDR3 nucleotide sequence: TGTGCCAGCAGCTTCACGACGCGACTGCAAGAGACCCAGTACTTC. The entire variable domain, with the rest obtained from reference TRBV7-2 and TRBJ2-5, is as follows: GAGVSQSPSNKVTEKGKDVELRCDPISGHTALYWYRQSLGQGLEFLIYFQGNSAPDKSGLPSDRFSAERTGGSVSTLTIQRTQQEDSAVYLCASSFTTRLQETQYFGPGTRLLVL.

This clonotype has just a few counts. The rearrangement joins TRBV5-1 to TRBJ2-7; a weak D match, TRBD1 (6 bases). The V and J ends lost 5 bases and 0 bases respectively, with 12 bases between them. CDR1 is SGHRS and CDR2 is YFSETQ in the germline V gene. The CDR3 has 14 residues. The DNA of the CDR3 is TGCGCCAGCAGATTCAGGGACAACTCCTACGAGCAGTACTTC. Protein product: CASRFRDNSYEQYF.

This clonotype was found a few times. The rearrangement joins TRBV9 to TRBJ2-3; D may be TRBD2 (5 bases). The CDR3 loop spans 15 amino acids. The V gene lost 5 bases and the J gene lost 0 bases, with 13 bases spanning the gap. Germline CDR1 is SGDLS and CDR2 is YYNGEE. The CDR3 is CASSEWSSSTDTQYF. The CDR3 nucleotides are TGTGCCAGCAGTGAGTGGTCTAGCAGCACAGATACGCAGTATTTT.